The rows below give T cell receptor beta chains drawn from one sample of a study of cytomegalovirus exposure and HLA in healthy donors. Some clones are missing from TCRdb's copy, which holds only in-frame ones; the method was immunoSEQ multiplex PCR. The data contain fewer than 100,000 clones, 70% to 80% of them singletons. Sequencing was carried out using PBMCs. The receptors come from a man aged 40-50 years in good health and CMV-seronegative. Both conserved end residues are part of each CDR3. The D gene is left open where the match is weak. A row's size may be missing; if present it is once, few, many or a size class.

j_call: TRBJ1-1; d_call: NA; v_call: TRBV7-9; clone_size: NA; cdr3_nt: TGTGCCAGCAGCCTACCCCCCCCCGAGGACACTGAAGCTTTCTTT; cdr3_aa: CASSLPPPEDTEAFF
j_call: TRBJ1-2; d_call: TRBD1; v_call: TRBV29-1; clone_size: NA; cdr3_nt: TGCAGCGCAATGGGACAGTCTAACTATGGCTACACCTTC; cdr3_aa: CSAMGQSNYGYTF
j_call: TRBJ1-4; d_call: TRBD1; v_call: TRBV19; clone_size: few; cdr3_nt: TGTGCCAGTAGTACCTGGACAGGGGATAATGAAAAACTGTTTTTT; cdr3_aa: CASSTWTGDNEKLFF
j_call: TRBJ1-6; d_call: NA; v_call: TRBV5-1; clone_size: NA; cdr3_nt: TGCGCCAGCAGGAGAGTTCTTAATAATAATTCACCCCTCCACTTT; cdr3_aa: CASRRVLNNNSPLHF
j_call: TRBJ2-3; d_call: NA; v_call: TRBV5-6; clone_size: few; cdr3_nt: TGTGCCAGCAGCGCCAGGGTAGATACGCAGTATTTT; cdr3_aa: CASSARVDTQYF
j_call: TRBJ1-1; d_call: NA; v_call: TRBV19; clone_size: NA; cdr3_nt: TGTGCCAGTAGTATGGCCGGGTGGGCTGAAGCTTTCTTT; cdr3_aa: CASSMAGWAEAFF
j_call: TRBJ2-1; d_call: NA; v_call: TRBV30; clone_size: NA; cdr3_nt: TGTGCCTGGAAGGCTAGCTCCTACAATGAGCAGTTCTTC; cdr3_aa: CAWKASSYNEQFF
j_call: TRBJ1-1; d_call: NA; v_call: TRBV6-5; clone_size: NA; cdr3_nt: TGTGCCAGCAGCCTACTTGTGCCCCCTCGGGAAGCTTTCTTT; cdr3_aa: CASSLLVPPREAFF
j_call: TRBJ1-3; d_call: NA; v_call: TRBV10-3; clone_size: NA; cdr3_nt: TGTGCCATCAGTGACTTCGTCTCTGGAAACACCATATATTTT; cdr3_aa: CAISDFVSGNTIYF
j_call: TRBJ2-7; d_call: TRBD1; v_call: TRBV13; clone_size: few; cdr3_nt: TGTGCCAGCAGCTTAGAGGACAGGCCCCAAAGCTCCTACGAGCAGTACTTC; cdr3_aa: CASSLEDRPQSSYEQYF
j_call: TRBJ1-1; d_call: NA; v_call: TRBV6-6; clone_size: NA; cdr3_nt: TGTGCCAGCAGTTACAGCGGGGGTATCACTGAAGCTTTCTTT; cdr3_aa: CASSYSGGITEAFF
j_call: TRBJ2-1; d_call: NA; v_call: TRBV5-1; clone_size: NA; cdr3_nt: TGCGCCAGCAGCTATCCCCGGGACTCCCCGGGTGATGAGCAGTTCTTC; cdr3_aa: CASSYPRDSPGDEQFF
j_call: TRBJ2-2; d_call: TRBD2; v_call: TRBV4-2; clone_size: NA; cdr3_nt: TGTGCCAGCACGGGGCGGGAGGGCCCGGGCGGGGAGCTGTTTTTT; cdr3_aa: CASTGREGPGGELFF
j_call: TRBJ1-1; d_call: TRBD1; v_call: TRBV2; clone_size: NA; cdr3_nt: TGTGCCAGCAGTGTACCCGGGACAGGGGAGATGAACACTGAAGCTTTCTTT; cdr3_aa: CASSVPGTGEMNTEAFF
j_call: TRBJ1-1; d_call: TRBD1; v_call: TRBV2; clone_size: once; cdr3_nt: TGTGCCAGCAGAGGAACCGGGACAGGGGGCACTGAAGCTTTCTTT; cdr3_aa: CASRGTGTGGTEAFF
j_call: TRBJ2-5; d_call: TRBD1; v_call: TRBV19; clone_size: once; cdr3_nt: TGTGCCAGTAGTGCGACAGGGTTTGGAGAGACCCAGTACTTC; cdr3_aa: CASSATGFGETQYF
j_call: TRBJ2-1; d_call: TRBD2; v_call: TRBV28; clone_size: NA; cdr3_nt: TGTGCCAGCAGTTTATCCTCCCCTAGCGGGAGTTACAATGAGCAGTTCTTC; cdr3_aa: CASSLSSPSGSYNEQFF
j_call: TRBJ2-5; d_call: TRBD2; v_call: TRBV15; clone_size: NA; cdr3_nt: TGTGCCACCAGCAGAGCGGCTAGCGGGGGGGCCACAAAGACCCAGTACTTC; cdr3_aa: CATSRAASGGATKTQYF
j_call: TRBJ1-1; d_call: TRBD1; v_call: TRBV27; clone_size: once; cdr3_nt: TGTGCCAGCAGTTTAGGAGGGGGCCTCACTGAAGCTTTCTTT; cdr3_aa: CASSLGGGLTEAFF
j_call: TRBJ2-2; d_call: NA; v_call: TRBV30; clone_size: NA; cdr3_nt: TGTGCCTGGAGTGTAAGGGGACAAGCCGGGGAGCTGTTTTTT; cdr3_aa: CAWSVRGQAGELFF
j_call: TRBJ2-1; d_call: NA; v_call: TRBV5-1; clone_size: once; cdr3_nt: TGCGCCAGCAGCTCCGACTACCGCAATGAGCAGTTCTTC; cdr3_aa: CASSSDYRNEQFF
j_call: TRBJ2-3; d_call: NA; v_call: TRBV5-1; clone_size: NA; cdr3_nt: TGCGCCAGCAGATTGGCCCCAGGGGACACAGATACGCAGTATTTT; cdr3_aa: CASRLAPGDTDTQYF
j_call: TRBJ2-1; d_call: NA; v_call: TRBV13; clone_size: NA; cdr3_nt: TGTGCCAGCAGTCCGAGGGTTGGACTCAACAATGAGCAGTTCTTC; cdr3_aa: CASSPRVGLNNEQFF
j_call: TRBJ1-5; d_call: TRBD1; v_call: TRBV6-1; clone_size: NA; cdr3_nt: TGTGCCAGCCTCGACAGGGGGAGCAATCAGCCCCAGCATTTT; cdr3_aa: CASLDRGSNQPQHF
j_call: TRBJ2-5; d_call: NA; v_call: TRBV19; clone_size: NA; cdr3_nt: TGTGCCAGTAGTATTTTCCGAGGAGAGACCCAGTACTTC; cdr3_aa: CASSIFRGETQYF
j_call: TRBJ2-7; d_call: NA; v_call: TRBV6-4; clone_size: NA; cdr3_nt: TGTGCCAGCAGTGTGATGGCAGGGGAATTCGCCGAGCAGTACTTC; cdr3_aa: CASSVMAGEFAEQYF
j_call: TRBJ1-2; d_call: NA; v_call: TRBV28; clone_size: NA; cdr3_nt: TGTGCCAGCAGTTTGGCGTGGAGAGGCTACACCTTC; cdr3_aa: CASSLAWRGYTF
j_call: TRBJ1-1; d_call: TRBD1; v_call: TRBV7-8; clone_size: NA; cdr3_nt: TGTGCCAGCAGCTTAGGACAGGGGTTGAACACTGAAGCTTTCTTT; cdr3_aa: CASSLGQGLNTEAFF
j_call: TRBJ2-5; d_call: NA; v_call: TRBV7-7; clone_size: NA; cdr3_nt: TGTGCCAGCAGCGTGGGACAACAGACGATAGAGACCCAGTACTTC; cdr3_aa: CASSVGQQTIETQYF
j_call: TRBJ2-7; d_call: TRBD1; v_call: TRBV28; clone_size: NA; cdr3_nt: TGTGCCAGCAGGCTACAGGGGGCGCGTGCCTACGAGCAGTACTTC; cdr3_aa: CASRLQGARAYEQYF
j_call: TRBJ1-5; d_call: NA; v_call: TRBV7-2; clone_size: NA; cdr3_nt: TGTGCCAGCAGCTTAACGCAGGGAGGGCAGCCCCAGCATTTT; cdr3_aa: CASSLTQGGQPQHF
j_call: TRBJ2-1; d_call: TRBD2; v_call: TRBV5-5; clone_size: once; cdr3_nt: TGTGCCAGCAGCTTTCTCCGGACTAGCCATCAGAGCTCCTACAATGAGCAGTTCTTC; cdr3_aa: CASSFLRTSHQSSYNEQFF
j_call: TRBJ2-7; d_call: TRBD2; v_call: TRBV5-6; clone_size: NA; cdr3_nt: TGTGCCAGCAGCTTTTTCGGGAGGCCCTCCTACGAGCAGTACTTC; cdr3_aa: CASSFFGRPSYEQYF
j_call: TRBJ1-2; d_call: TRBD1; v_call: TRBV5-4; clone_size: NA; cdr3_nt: TGTGCCAGCAGCTCAGCACAGGGGGCATTTGGCTACACCTTC; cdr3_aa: CASSSAQGAFGYTF
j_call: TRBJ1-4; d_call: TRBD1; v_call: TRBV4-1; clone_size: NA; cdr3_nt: TGCGCCAGCAGCTACCGGACAGGCCCAACTAATGAAAAACTGTTTTTT; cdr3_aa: CASSYRTGPTNEKLFF
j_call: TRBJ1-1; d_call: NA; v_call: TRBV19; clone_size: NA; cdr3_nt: TGTGCCAGTAGTATGAAGGAGGGCACTGAAGCTTTCTTT; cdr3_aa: CASSMKEGTEAFF
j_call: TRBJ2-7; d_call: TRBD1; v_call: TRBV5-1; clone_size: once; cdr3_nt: TGCGCCAGCAGCTTGGGTCAGGGGGCGAATATACAGTACTTC; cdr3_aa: CASSLGQGANIQYF
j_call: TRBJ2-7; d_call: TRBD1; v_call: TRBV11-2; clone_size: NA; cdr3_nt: TGTGCCAGCAGCTCACCTCTGGGACAGGGGGGTAGGGAGCAGTACTTC; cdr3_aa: CASSSPLGQGGREQYF
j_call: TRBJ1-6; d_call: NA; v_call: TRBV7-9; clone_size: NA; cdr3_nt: TGTGCCATTAGGGGGGGGACTACTTCACCCCTCCACTTT; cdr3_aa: CAIRGGTTSPLHF
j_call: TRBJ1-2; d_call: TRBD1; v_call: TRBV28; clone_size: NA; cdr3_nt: TGTGCCAGCAGTGGGACAGCGTACTATGGCTACACCTTC; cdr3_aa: CASSGTAYYGYTF
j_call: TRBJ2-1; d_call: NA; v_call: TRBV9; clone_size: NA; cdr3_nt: TGTGCCAGCAGCCCACCGGACAGCCTCGGTGAGCAGTTCTTC; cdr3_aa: CASSPPDSLGEQFF
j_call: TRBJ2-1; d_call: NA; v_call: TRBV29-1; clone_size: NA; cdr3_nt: TGCAGCGTTGAATCCAGGGGCACTTCCTCAGGCAATGAGCAGTTCTTC; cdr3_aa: CSVESRGTSSGNEQFF
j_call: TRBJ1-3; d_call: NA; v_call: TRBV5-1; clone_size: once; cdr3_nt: TGCGCCAGCAGCTTGGCCAGACACGGGAACTCTGGAAACACCATATATTTT; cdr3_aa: CASSLARHGNSGNTIYF
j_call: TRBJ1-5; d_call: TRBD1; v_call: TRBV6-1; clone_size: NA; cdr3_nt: TGTGCCAGCAGTGGAAACAGGGGGGTTCGCAATCAGCCCCAGCATTTT; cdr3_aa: CASSGNRGVRNQPQHF
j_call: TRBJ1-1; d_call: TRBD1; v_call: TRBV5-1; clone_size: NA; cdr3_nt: TGCGCCAGCAGAACGGGACAGACCATGAACACTGAGGCTTTCTTT; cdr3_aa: CASRTGQTMNTEAFF
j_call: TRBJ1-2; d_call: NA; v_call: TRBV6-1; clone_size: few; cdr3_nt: TGTGCCAGCAGCGGGGCGGGGGCGGGCTACACCTTC; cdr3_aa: CASSGAGAGYTF
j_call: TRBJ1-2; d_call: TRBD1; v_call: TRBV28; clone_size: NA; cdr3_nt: TGTGCCAGCAGTTCCGACAGGGGATATGGCTACACCTTC; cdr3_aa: CASSSDRGYGYTF
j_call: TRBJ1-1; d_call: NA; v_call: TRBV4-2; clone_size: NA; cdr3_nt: TGTGCCAGCAGCCAAGGCCGATCCCAGGGAAAGAACACTGAAGCTTTCTTT; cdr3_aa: CASSQGRSQGKNTEAFF
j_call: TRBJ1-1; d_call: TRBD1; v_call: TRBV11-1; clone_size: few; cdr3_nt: TGTGCCAGCAGCTCCTCGACAGGGTTAGGCACTGAAGCTTTCTTT; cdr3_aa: CASSSSTGLGTEAFF
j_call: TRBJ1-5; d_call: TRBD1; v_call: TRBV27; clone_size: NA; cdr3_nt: TGTGCCAGCAGCTACTCCGGGACAGGAGGATGGGTCAATCAGCCCCAGCATTTT; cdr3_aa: CASSYSGTGGWVNQPQHF
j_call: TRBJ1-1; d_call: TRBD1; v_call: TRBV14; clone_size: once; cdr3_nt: TGTGCCAGCAGCCAAGCACTTACAGGGGGATTTGCTTTCTTT; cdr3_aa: CASSQALTGGFAFF